Only one count was recorded for the clone carrying this T cell receptor beta chain. The antigen remains unidentified. The CDR3 consists of 14 residues. Germline lookup yields CDR1 MNHEY and CDR2 SVGAGI. V was cut by 2 bases and J by 3 bases, with 11 bases left in between. Sequencing was performed with immunoSEQ multiplex PCR; in TCRdb, only in-frame clones are kept and a portion is missing. Altogether 5,000 to 6,500 clones are present, roughly 70% being singletons, with the ten largest covering 7.5% to 8%. The entry originates in a study of high-grade serous ovarian cancer treatment subgroups. Overall study results and limits: Repertoire similarity ranged roughly 0.1 to 0.85 between tumors of one patient.

Tumor tissue was taken before any definitive surgery or chemotherapy was given. The material sequenced was tumor tissue. V gene TRBV6-5 combines with J gene TRBJ2-7; perhaps TRBD2 as D (6 bases). The TCR originated in a human donor with high-grade serous ovarian cancer. CDR3 region: CASSYRGTDYEQYF. DNA for the CDR3: TGTGCCAGCAGTTACCGGGGGACGGACTACGAGCAGTACTTC.